A single sample gave rise to the 22 T cell receptor beta chains below, sequenced in a study of T cell responses to AZD1222 COVID-19 vaccine (dated by TCRdb to the early 2020s). The time point label of this sample denotes: baseline before first vaccination. The library came from the immunoSEQ multiplex PCR assay. TCRdb's version of the immuneACCESS table is confined to in-frame rearrangements and falls short of the full clone set. An unresolved V gene accounts for under half of the shortfall where checked; the remainder is of unknown origin. Here the sample has over 110,000 clones; roughly 90% occur a single time. 2.5% to 3% of the sample is taken by the ten largest. This sample comprised peripheral blood, obtained on day 0 of AZD1222 vaccination. These receptors were obtained from an adult in good health.

This clone came up once. The chain carries TRBV21-1 and TRBJ2-2; TRBD2, the table's D call, was not compared with the DNA. TRBV21-1 constitutes a pseudogene. This CDR3 has 15 amino acids. The CDR3 sequence: CASSRLAGDTGELFF. The CDR3 DNA follows: TGTGCCAGCAGCAGACTAGCGGGTGACACCGGGGAGCTGTTTTTT.

The V call is TRBV6-5, the J call TRBJ1-2, with D possibly TRBD1 on 5 matching bases. This CDR3 comprises 15 residues. Germline CDR1 is MNHEY and CDR2 is SVGAGI. V gave up 4 bases and J gave up 0 bases, with 12 bases separating them. The CDR3 is CASSSTLGANYGYTF. The CDR3 coding sequence is TGTGCCAGCAGTTCGACGTTGGGGGCTAACTATGGCTACACCTTC.

The chain is built from TRBV18 and TRBJ1-1; TRBD1 is a possible D gene (5 bases). The germline V gene encodes CDR1 KGHSH and CDR2 LQKENI. With 4 bases removed from V and 0 bases from J, the gap between germline ends came to 9 bases. The CDR3 is 14 amino acids. The DNA of the CDR3 is TGTGCCAGCTCACACGGGACTTTGAACACTGAAGCTTTCTTT. Protein: CASSHGTLNTEAFF.

This sequence joins TRBV11-2 and TRBJ2-3, with TRBD2 as a possible D gene (7 bases). Germline CDR1 SGHAT, CDR2 FQNNGV. There are 18 residues in the CDR3. Deletions cut 5 bases from V and 3 bases from J, with 24 bases between. CDR3 DNA sequence: TGTGCCAGCAGCGTCAAGATAACCGGGGGGCGTAATACAGATACGCAGTATTTT. Translation: CASSVKITGGRNTDTQYF.

This chain joins TRBV9 and TRBJ1-3, with D hard to call. The CDR3 is 14 residues long. Trimming left V 3 bases short and J 1 base short, with 8 bases between. Germline CDR1 and CDR2: SGDLS and YYNGEE. Here the CDR3 DNA reads TGTGCCAGCAGCGGCCTGAGGTCTGGAAACACCATATATTTT. Protein: CASSGLRSGNTIYF.

This chain joins TRBV6-2 or TRBV6-3 and TRBJ2-7, with a weak D call TRBD2 (5 bases). The CDR3 extends over 15 amino acids. Germline V lookup: CDR1 MNHEY, CDR2 SVGEGT. Trimming pared 5 bases from V and 2 bases from J, leaving 16 bases between. The CDR3 region has the DNA TGTGCCAGCAGTGGATCTGGACTGCTCCCCTACGAGCAGTACTTC. It specifies CASSGSGLLPYEQYF.

The genes are TRBV6-6 and TRBJ1-4, with 7 nucleotides matching TRBD1. The CDR3 sequence is 14 residues long. Germline lookup yields CDR1 MNHNY and CDR2 SVGAGI (reference sequence). The V and J ends lost 7 bases and 8 bases, in that order; junction bases with no gene match: 10. The CDR3: CASTRQGGLEKLFF. The CDR3 DNA is TGTGCCAGCACTAGACAGGGAGGTCTGGAAAAACTGTTTTTT.

The chain links TRBV5-1 to TRBJ2-1; 10 bases agree with TRBD2. Per germline, CDR1 SGHRS and CDR2 YFSETQ. The V segment lost 4 bases and the J segment 9 bases; nucleotides outside the gene matches: 7. This CDR3 spans 14 amino acids. The CDR3: CASSVIAGGIEQFF. CDR3 nucleotide sequence: TGCGCCAGCAGCGTGATAGCGGGGGGTATTGAGCAGTTCTTC.

The rearrangement links TRBV27 to TRBJ1-2; TRBD1 agrees at 8 bases. Germline CDR1 MNHEY, CDR2 SMNVEV (reference sequence). The CDR3 length is 15 residues. The V gene end was trimmed by 3 bases and the J gene end by 4 bases; junction bases not matched to a gene: 7. CDR3: CASSFHGQGAYGYTF. The CDR3 DNA sequence: TGTGCCAGCAGTTTCCATGGTCAGGGGGCCTATGGCTACACCTTC.

The CDR3 spells CATSGRRNQPQHF. In nucleotides, the CDR3 is TGTGCCACCAGTGGACGACGGAATCAGCCCCAGCATTTT. The chain carries TRBV24-1 and TRBJ1-5; no clear D. The CDR3 loop spans 13 amino acids. The germline V gene has CDR1 KGHDR and CDR2 SFDVKD. V dropped 5 bases and J dropped 4 bases, with 8 bases sitting between them.

The chain is built from TRBV4-3 and TRBJ2-6, with D maybe TRBD1 (5 bases). The germline V and J ends were trimmed by 0 bases and 3 bases, with 9 bases remaining between them. The CDR3 sequence is 16 residues long. Germline CDR1 is LGHNA and CDR2 is YSLEER. In DNA, the CDR3 is TGCGCCAGCAGCCAAGATCTAGGGGTTGGGGCCAACGTCCTGACTTTC. Residues: CASSQDLGVGANVLTF.

The gene calls are TRBV6-1 and TRBJ1-1, with D unresolved. This CDR3 has 14 residues. Trimming stripped 2 bases from V and 8 bases from J, with 15 bases between. CDR1 and CDR2 from the germline V gene are MNHNS and SASEGT. This CDR3 is CASSESAANSEAFF. The CDR3, as DNA: TGTGCCAGCAGTGAATCGGCAGCCAATTCAGAAGCTTTCTTT.

Notes on this clone: In the same sample, other DNA sequences code for this CDR3. The V call is TRBV6-5, the J call TRBJ2-7; no reliable D call. Germline V CDR1 and CDR2: MNHEY, SVGAGI. CDR3 length equals 11 residues. Trimming stripped 4 bases from V and 3 bases from J, with 4 bases between. The CDR3 coding sequence is TGTGCCAGCAGTTCCATCTACGAGCAGTACTTC. Translation gives CASSSIYEQYF.

The rearrangement links TRBV24-1 to TRBJ2-5; tentative D call: TRBD1 (6 bases). Per the germline V gene, CDR1 is KGHDR and CDR2 is SFDVKD. Trimming stripped 8 bases from V and 2 bases from J, with 11 bases between. This CDR3 is built from 13 residues. As DNA, the CDR3 is TGTGCCACCATACAGGGTCAACAAGAGACCCAGTACTTC. Translation gives CATIQGQQETQYF.

The chain recombines TRBV28 with TRBJ2-7, with 7 bases that match TRBD2. V lost 3 bases and J lost 0; bases outside the gene matches: 2. The CDR3 has 14 amino acids. Germline values: CDR1 MDHEN, CDR2 SYDVKM. For the CDR3, the DNA is TGTGCCAGCAGTTTGGGCGGGGGCTCCTACGAGCAGTACTTC. Protein sequence: CASSLGGGSYEQYF.

J is TRBJ2-7 and V is TRBV6-1; weak D call: TRBD1 (6 bases). CDR3 length: 12 residues. The V gene's germline CDR1 is MNHNS and CDR2 SASEGT. V lost 6 bases to trimming and J lost 7 bases, with 13 bases between them. The CDR3 DNA sequence: TGTGCCAGCAGCAGGGATACAGGGGAGCAGTACTTC. Encoded protein: CASSRDTGEQYF.

The genes are TRBV30 and TRBJ1-5, with D perhaps TRBD1 (5 bases). The germline gives CDR1 GTSNPN, CDR2 SVGIG (reference sequence). The CDR3 has 15 residues. Trimming took 4 bases from V and 3 from J, leaving 16 bases between them. The CDR3 nucleotides are TGTGCCTGGACCCCACCGGGACGGTACAATCAGCCCCAGCATTTT. It translates to CAWTPPGRYNQPQHF.

The gene calls are TRBV7-2 and TRBJ2-1; D is unclear. The germline gives CDR1 SGHTA, CDR2 FQGNSA. CDR3 length equals 16 residues. Trimming pared 5 bases from V and 10 bases from J, leaving 24 bases between. The CDR3 reads CASSPAWRRLLREQFF. In DNA, the CDR3 is TGTGCCAGCAGCCCTGCCTGGCGGCGTCTTCTCCGGGAGCAGTTCTTC.

The chain uses TRBV2 and TRBJ2-5; TRBD1 agrees at 10 bases. CDR3 length: 13 amino acids. The germline V gene has CDR1 SNHLY and CDR2 FYNNEI. V shed 9 bases, J shed 1 base, and the junction held 2 bases outside the gene matches. This CDR3 is CASDRGRQETQYF. The CDR3 DNA reads as TGTGCCAGTGACAGGGGGCGCCAAGAGACCCAGTACTTC.

This chain uses TRBV3-1 (or the pseudogene TRBV3-2) with TRBJ1-3, with TRBD1 matching 10 bases. CDR1 is LGHDT, CDR2 YNNKEL, per germline (reference sequence). This CDR3 contains 15 residues. Germline trimming cut 4 bases from V and 4 bases from J; bases unmatched to any gene: 4. Written as DNA, the CDR3 is TGTGCCAGCAGCCTCCGGACAGGGGGGGGAAACACCATATATTTT. Its translation: CASSLRTGGGNTIYF.

The gene calls are TRBV28 and TRBJ2-6, with D perhaps TRBD2 (6 bases). V gave up 7 bases and J gave up 4 bases, with 17 bases separating them. This CDR3 has 16 residues. Germline lookup yields CDR1 MDHEN and CDR2 SYDVKM. CDR3 sequence reads: CASTEGKFSGANVLTF. DNA of the CDR3: TGTGCCAGCACGGAGGGGAAATTTTCGGGGGCCAACGTCCTGACTTTC.

The rearrangement joins TRBV5-1 to TRBJ2-3, with D possibly TRBD2 on 6 matching bases. Germline V gene sequence: CDR1 SGHRS, CDR2 YFSETQ. The CDR3 runs 14 residues. Trimming removed 5 bases at V and 4 bases at J, with 14 bases between. DNA of the CDR3: TGCGCCAGCAGTTGGAGGGGCATAGCAGATACGCAGTATTTT. This encodes CASSWRGIADTQYF.